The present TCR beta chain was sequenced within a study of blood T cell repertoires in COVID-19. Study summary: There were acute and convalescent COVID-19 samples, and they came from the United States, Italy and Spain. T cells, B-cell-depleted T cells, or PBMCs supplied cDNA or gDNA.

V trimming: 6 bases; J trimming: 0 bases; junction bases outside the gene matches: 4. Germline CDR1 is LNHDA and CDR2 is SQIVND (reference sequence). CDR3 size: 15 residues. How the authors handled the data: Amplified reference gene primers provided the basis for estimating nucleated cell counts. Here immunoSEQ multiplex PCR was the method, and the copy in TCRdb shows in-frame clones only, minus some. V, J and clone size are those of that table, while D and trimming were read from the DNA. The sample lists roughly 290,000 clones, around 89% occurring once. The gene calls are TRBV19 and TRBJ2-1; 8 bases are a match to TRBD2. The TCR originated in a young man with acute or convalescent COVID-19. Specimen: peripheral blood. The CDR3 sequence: CASSSSGHSYNEQFF. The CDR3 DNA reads TGTGCCAGTAGCTCTAGCGGGCACTCCTACAATGAGCAGTTCTTC. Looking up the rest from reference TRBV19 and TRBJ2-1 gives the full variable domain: DGGITQSPKYLFRKEGQNVTLSCEQNLNHDAMYWYRQDPGQGLRLIYYSQIVNDFQKGDIAEGYSVSREKKESFPLTVTSAQKNPTAFYLCASSSSGHSYNEQFFGPGTRLTVL.